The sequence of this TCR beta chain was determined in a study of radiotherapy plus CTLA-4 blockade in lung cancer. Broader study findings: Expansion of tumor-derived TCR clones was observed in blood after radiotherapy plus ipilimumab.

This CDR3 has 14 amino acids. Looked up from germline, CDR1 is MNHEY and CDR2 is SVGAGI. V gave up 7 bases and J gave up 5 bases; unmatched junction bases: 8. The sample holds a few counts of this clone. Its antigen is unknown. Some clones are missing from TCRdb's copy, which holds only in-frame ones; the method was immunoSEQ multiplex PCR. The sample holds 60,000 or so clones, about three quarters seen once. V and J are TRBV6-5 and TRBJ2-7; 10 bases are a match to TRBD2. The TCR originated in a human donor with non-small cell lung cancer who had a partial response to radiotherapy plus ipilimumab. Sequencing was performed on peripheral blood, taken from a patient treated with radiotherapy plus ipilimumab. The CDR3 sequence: CASTKRGGRDEQYF. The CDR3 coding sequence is TGTGCCAGCACTAAGCGGGGGGGCCGGGACGAGCAGTACTTC.